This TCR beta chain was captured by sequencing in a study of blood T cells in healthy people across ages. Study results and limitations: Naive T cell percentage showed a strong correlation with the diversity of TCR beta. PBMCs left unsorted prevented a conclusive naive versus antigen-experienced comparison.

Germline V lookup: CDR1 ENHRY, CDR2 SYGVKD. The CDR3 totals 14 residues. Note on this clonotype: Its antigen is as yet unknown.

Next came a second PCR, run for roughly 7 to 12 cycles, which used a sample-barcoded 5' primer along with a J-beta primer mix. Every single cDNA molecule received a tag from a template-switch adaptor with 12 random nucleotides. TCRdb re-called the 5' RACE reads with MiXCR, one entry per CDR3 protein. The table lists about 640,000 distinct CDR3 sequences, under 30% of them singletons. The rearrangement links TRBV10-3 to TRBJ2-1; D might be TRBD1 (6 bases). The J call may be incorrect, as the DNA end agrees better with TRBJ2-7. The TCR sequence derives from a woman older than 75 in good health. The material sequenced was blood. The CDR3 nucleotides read TGTGCCATCAGTCTCCAGGGGCGCTACAATGAGCAGTACTTC. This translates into CAISLQGRYNEQYF.